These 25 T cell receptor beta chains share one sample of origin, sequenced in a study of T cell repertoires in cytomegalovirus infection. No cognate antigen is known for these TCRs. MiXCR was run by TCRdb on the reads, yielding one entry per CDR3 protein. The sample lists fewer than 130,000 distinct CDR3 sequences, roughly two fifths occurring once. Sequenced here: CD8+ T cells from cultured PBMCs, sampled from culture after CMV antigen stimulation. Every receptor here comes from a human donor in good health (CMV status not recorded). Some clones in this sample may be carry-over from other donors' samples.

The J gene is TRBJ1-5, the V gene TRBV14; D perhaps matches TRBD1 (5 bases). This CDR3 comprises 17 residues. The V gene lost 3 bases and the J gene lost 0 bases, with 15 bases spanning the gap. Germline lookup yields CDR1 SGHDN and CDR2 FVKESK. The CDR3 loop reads CASSQARQSNSNQPQHF. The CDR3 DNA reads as TGTGCCAGCAGCCAGGCCAGACAGAGCAATAGCAATCAGCCCCAGCATTTT.

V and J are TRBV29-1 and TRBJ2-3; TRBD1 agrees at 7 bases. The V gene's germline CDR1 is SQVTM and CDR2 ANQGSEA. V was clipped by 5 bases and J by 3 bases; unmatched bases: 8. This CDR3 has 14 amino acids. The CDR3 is CSVPGQARTDTQYF. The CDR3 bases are TGCAGCGTTCCAGGACAGGCGAGGACAGATACGCAGTATTTT.

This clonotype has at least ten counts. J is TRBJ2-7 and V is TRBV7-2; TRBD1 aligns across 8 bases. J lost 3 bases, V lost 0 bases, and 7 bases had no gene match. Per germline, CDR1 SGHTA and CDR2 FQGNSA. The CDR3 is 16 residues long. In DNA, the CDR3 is TGTGCCAGCAGCTTAGCGAGAGGGACAGGCGACTACGAGCAGTACTTC. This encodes CASSLARGTGDYEQYF.

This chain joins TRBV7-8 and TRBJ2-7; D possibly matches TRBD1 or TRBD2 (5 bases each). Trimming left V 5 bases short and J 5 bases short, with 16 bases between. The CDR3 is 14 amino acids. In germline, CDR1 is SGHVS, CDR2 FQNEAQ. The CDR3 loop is CASSLGALGNEQYF. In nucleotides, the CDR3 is TGTGCCAGCAGCCTTGGGGCCCTCGGGAACGAGCAGTACTTC.

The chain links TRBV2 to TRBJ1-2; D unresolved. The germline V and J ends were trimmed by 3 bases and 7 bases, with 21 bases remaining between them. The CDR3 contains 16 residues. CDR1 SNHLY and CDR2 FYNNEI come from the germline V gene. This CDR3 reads CASSDSVEPDTGGYTF. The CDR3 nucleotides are TGTGCCAGCAGTGATTCCGTAGAACCTGATACTGGTGGCTACACCTTC.

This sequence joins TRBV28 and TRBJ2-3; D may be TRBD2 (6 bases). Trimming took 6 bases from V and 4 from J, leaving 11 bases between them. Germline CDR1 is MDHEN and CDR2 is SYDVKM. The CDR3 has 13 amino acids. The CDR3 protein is CASSTPGADTQYF. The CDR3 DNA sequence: TGTGCCAGCAGCACCCCGGGGGCAGATACGCAGTATTTT.

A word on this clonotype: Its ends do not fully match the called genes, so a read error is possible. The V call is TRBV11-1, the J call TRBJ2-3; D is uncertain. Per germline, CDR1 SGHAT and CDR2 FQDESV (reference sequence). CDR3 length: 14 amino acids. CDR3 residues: CASSQRYTTNTQYF. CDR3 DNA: TGTGCCAGCAGCCAGCGTTATACCACAAATACGCAGTATTTT.

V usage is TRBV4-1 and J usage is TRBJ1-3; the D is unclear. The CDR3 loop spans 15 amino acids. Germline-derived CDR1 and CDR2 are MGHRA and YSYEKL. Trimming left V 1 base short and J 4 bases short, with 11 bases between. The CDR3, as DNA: TGCGCCAGCAGCCAAGGAGTTGGGTCCGGAAACACCATATATTTT. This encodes CASSQGVGSGNTIYF.

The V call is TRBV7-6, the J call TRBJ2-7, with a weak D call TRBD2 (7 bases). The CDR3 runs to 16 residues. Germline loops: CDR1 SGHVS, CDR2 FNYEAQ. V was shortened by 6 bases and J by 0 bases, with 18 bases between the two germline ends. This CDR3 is CASSSPRGASSYEQYF. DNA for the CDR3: TGTGCCAGCAGTTCACCCCGGGGGGCCTCCTCCTACGAGCAGTACTTC.

Here the CDR3 reads CASSQAGVSYEQYF. CDR3 sequence (DNA): TGTGCCAGCTCCCAGGCGGGGGTCTCCTACGAGCAGTACTTC. This chain connects TRBV18 to TRBJ2-7, with 7 bases aligning to TRBD2. This CDR3 comprises 14 residues. V lost 6 bases, J lost 0 bases, and 5 bases stayed unmatched. The germline V gene has CDR1 KGHSH and CDR2 LQKENI.

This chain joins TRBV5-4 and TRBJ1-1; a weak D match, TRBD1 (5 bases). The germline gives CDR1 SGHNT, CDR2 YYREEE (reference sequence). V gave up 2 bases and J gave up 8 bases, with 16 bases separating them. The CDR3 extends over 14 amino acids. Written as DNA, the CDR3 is TGTGCCAGCAGCTTCTTGGGTGCGGGGGAGGAAGCTTTCTTT. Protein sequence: CASSFLGAGEEAFF.

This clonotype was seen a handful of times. CDR3 DNA sequence: TGTGCCAGCAGCTTAGCCCTGGGACAGGGATACGAGCAGTACTTC. This codes for CASSLALGQGYEQYF. The V call is TRBV7-3, the J call TRBJ2-7; 9 bases are shared with TRBD1. This CDR3 is 15 amino acids long. Germline V CDR1 and CDR2: SGHTA, FQGTGA. The J segment lost 4 bases and the V segment lost 2 bases, leaving 6 bases of the junction unmatched.

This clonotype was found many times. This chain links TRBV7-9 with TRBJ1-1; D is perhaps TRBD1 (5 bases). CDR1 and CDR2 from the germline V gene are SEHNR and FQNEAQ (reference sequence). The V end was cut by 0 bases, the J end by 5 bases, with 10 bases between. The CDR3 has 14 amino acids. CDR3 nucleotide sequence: TGTGCCAGCAGCTTAGCCAGGGAAGGGACTGAAGCTTTCTTT. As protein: CASSLAREGTEAFF.

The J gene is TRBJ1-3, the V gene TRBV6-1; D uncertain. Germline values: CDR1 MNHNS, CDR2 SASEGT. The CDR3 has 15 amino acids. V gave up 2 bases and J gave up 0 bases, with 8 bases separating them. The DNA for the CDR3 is TGTGCCAGCAGTGAAAGCGGGCACTCTGGAAACACCATATATTTT. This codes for CASSESGHSGNTIYF.

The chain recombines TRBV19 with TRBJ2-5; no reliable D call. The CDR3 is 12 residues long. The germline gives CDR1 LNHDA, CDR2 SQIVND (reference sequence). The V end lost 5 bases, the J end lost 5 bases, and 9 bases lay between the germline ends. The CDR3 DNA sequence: TGTGCCAGTAGTGCGTACCGGGAGACCCAGTACTTC. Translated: CASSAYRETQYF. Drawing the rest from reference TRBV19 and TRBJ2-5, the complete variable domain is DGGITQSPKYLFRKEGQNVTLSCEQNLNHDAMYWYRQDPGQGLRLIYYSQIVNDFQKGDIAEGYSVSREKKESFPLTVTSAQKNPTAFYLCASSAYRETQYFGPGTRLLVL.

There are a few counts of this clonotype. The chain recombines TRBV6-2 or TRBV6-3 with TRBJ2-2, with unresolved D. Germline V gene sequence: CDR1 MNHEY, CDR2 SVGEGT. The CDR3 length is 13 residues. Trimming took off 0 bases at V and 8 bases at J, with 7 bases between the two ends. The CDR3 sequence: CASSYSGIGELFF. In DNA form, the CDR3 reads TGTGCCAGCAGTTACTCAGGGATAGGGGAGCTGTTTTTT.

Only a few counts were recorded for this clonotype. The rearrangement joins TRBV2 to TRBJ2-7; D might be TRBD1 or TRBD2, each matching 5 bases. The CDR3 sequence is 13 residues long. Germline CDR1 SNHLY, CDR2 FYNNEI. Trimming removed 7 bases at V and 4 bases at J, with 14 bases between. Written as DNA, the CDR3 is TGTGCCAGCAAGATGGTAGGGGAGTACGAGCAGTACTTC. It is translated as CASKMVGEYEQYF.

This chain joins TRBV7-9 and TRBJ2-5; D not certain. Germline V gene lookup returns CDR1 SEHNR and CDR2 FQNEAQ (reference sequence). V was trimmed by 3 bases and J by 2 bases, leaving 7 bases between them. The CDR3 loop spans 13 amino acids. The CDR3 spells CASSLGQQETQYF. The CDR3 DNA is TGTGCCAGCAGCTTGGGTCAGCAAGAGACCCAGTACTTC.

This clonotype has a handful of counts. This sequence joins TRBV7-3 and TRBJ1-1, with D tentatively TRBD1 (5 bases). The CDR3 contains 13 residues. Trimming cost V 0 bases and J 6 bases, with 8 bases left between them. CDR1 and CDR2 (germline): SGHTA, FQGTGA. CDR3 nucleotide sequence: TGTGCCAGCAGCTTAACCGGACAATCTGAAGCTTTCTTT. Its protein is CASSLTGQSEAFF.

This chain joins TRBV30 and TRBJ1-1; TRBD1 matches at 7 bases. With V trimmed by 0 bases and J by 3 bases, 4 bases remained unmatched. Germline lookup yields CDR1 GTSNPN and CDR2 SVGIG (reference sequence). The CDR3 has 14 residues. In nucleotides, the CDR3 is TGTGCCTGGAGTGTGAGACAGGGCTACACTGAAGCTTTCTTT. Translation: CAWSVRQGYTEAFF.

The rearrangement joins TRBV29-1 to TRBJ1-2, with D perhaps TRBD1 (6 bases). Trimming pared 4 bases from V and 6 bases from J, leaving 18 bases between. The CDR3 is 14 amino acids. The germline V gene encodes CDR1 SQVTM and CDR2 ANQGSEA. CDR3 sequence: CSVGLLGGADGYTF. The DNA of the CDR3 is TGCAGCGTTGGTTTACTGGGGGGCGCGGATGGCTACACCTTC.

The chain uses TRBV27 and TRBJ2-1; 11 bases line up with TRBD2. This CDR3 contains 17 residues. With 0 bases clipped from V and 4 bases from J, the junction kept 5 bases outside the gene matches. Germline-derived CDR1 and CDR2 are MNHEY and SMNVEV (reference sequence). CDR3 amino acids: CASSLSGTSGPYNEQFF. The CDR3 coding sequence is TGTGCCAGCAGTTTATCCGGGACTAGCGGTCCATACAATGAGCAGTTCTTC.

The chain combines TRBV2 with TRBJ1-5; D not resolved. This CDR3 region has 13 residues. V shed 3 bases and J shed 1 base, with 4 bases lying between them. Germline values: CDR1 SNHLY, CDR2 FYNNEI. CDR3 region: CASSEESNQPQHF. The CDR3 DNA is TGTGCCAGCAGTGAGGAAAGCAATCAGCCCCAGCATTTT.

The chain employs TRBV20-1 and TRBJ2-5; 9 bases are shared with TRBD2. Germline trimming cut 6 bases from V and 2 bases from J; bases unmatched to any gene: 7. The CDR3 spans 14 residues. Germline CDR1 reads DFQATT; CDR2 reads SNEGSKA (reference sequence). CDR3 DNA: TGCAGTGCAATAAAGCGGGGGGCACAAGAGACCCAGTACTTC. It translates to CSAIKRGAQETQYF.

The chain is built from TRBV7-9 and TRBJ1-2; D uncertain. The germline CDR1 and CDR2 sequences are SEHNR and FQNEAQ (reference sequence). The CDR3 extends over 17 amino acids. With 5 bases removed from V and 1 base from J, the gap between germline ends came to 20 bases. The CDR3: CASSLPLAEGYNYGYTF. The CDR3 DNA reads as TGTGCCAGCAGCCTCCCCCTCGCGGAGGGCTATAACTATGGCTACACCTTC.